This T cell receptor (beta chain) was documented in a study of blood T cell repertoires in COVID-19. Study background: The United States, Italy and Spain supplied acute and convalescent COVID-19 samples. The analysed material was cDNA or gDNA that came from T cells, B-cell-depleted T cells, or PBMCs.

In the original processing: It was from reference gene primer amplification that nucleated cell counts were estimated. Only in-frame clones appear in the TCRdb table, and some are missing; sequencing was by immunoSEQ multiplex PCR. V, J and clone size are taken as reported in that table, and D and trimming were inferred from the DNA itself. This sample has about 130,000 clones, with about four fifths found just once. The CDR3 consists of 11 residues. The germline V gene encodes CDR1 SEHNR and CDR2 FQNEAQ (reference sequence). V gave up 2 bases and J gave up 7 bases, with 3 bases separating them. The V gene is TRBV7-9, the J gene TRBJ2-1; D remains unclear. Sequencing was done on a sample of peripheral blood. This sequence originates from a woman in her 30s who had recovered from COVID-19. The CDR3 nucleotides are TGTGCCAGCAGCTTATTAAATGAGCAGTTCTTC. It codes for CASSLLNEQFF.